This entry lists 25 T cell receptor beta chains sequenced from one sample in a study of graft-versus-host responses after intestinal transplantation. Assay: immunoSEQ multiplex PCR; the TCRdb copy retains only in-frame clones and omits some. The sample yields over 90,000 clones, around 90% seen once. Their antigens are not known. Sequencing was performed on unstimulated CD8+ T cells sorted from spleen or lymph node cells, taken before intestinal transplant. Every receptor here comes from a human donor who received an intestinal transplant.

V and J are TRBV10-1 and TRBJ2-2; unclear D gene. Per germline, CDR1 WNHNN and CDR2 SYGVQD (reference sequence). The CDR3 totals 14 residues. Deletions cut 0 bases from V and 6 bases from J, with 8 bases between. The CDR3: CASSESKASGELFF. The CDR3, as DNA: TGCGCCAGCAGTGAGTCGAAAGCGTCCGGGGAGCTGTTTTTT.

This chain's CDR3 is CASTDRSPDTQYF. The CDR3 DNA reads as TGTGCCAGCACGGACAGAAGCCCAGATACGCAGTATTTT. The chain combines TRBV27 with TRBJ2-3; a possible D gene is TRBD1 (6 bases). V was shortened by 7 bases and J by 4 bases, with 12 bases between the two germline ends. CDR3 size: 13 residues. Germline assignment: CDR1 MNHEY and CDR2 SMNVEV (reference sequence).

The J gene is TRBJ1-2, the V gene TRBV5-8; the match to TRBD1 covers 7 bases. The ends lost 0 bases at V and 4 bases at J; junction bases unmatched: 6. Germline V lookup: CDR1 SGHTS, CDR2 YDEGEE. CDR3 length equals 15 residues. The CDR3 spells CASSLEVGGSYGYTF. The CDR3 DNA is TGTGCCAGCAGCTTGGAGGTAGGGGGCAGCTATGGCTACACCTTC.

This chain joins TRBV10-2 and TRBJ2-1, with D perhaps TRBD1 (6 bases). In germline, CDR1 is WSHSY, CDR2 SAAADI. V gave up 5 bases and J gave up 5 bases, with 16 bases separating them. The CDR3 length is 15 residues. CDR3 nucleotide sequence: TGCGCCAGCAGTCAAGACAGGACTTACAACAATGAGCAGTTCTTC. This translates into CASSQDRTYNNEQFF.

The V gene is TRBV4-3, the J gene TRBJ1-4; 9 bases agree with TRBD1. The CDR3 sequence is 15 residues long. With 6 bases clipped from V and 8 bases from J, the junction kept 10 bases outside the gene matches. Germline assignment: CDR1 LGHNA and CDR2 YSLEER. The CDR3 sequence: CASSDTGTGWEKLFF. The CDR3 nucleotides read TGCGCCAGCAGTGATACCGGGACAGGGTGGGAAAAACTGTTTTTT.

For this clone: Sequence at one end of the junction differs from germline and may be a read error. The chain has TRBV5-4 and TRBJ1-1; D is possibly TRBD1 (5 bases). Germline loops: CDR1 SGHNT, CDR2 YYREEE (reference sequence). CDR3 length: 13 residues. The DNA of the CDR3 is TGCGCCAGCAGCCGGGCAAGGGGCACTGAAGCTTTCTTT. Translated, it gives CASSRARGTEAFF.

This chain links TRBV6-5 with TRBJ1-1, with TRBD1 matching 8 bases. The length of the CDR3 is 15 residues. Germline trimming cut 8 bases from V and 2 bases from J; bases unmatched to any gene: 10. CDR1 and CDR2 (germline): MNHEY, SVGAGI. CDR3 protein: CASETLTGANTEAFF. The CDR3 DNA sequence: TGTGCCAGCGAGACTTTGACAGGGGCTAACACTGAAGCTTTCTTT.

The chain is built from TRBV28 and TRBJ1-2, with no clear D. The V and J ends lost 6 bases and 5 bases respectively, with 7 bases between them. Germline-derived CDR1 and CDR2 are MDHEN and SYDVKM. The CDR3 has 11 amino acids. The CDR3 DNA reads TGTGCCAGCAGACACCAATATGGCTACACCTTC. Translation: CASRHQYGYTF.

This chain uses TRBV4-2 with TRBJ2-7, with TRBD2 matching over 11 bases. V shed 4 bases, J shed 2 bases, and the junction held 4 bases outside the gene matches. Germline V CDR1 and CDR2: LGHNA, YNFKEQ. The CDR3 is made up of 15 amino acids. Written as DNA, the CDR3 is TGTGCCAGCAGCCCCGGGACTAGCGGTACCTACGAGCAGTACTTC. It codes for CASSPGTSGTYEQYF.

This clone was seen only once. The chain couples TRBV7-9 to TRBJ2-1; 9 bases are a match to TRBD2. Germline V gene lookup returns CDR1 SEHNR and CDR2 FQNEAQ (reference sequence). The J segment lost 2 bases and the V segment lost 5 bases, leaving 10 bases of the junction unmatched. The CDR3 runs to 17 residues. For the CDR3, the DNA is TGTGCCAGCAGCCCCCCACTTGCGGGAGGGGCCTACAATGAGCAGTTCTTC. It translates to CASSPPLAGGAYNEQFF. Using reference TRBV7-9 and TRBJ2-1 for the parts outside the CDR3, the full variable domain is DTGVSQNPRHKITKRGQNVTFRCDPISEHNRLYWYRQTLGQGPEFLTYFQNEAQLEKSRLLSDRFSAERPKGSFSTLEIQRTEQGDSAMYLCASSPPLAGGAYNEQFFGPGTRLTVL.

The chain has TRBV4-1 and TRBJ1-2, with 10 bases fitting TRBD1. Germline CDR1 is MGHRA and CDR2 is YSYEKL. The J segment lost 4 bases and the V segment lost 1 base, leaving 3 bases of the junction unmatched. This CDR3 spans 15 amino acids. The CDR3 DNA reads as TGCGCCAGCAGCCAAGCGGGACAGGGGATCTATGGCTACACCTTC. Protein product: CASSQAGQGIYGYTF.

The chain recombines TRBV5-1 with TRBJ2-2; D perhaps matches TRBD1 (6 bases). With 4 bases removed from V and 3 bases from J, the gap between germline ends came to 19 bases. This CDR3 spans 17 amino acids. Germline-derived CDR1 and CDR2 are SGHRS and YFSETQ. The CDR3 nucleotides are TGCGCCAGCAGCACCCGTGAGACAGGCGAAGACACCGGGGAGCTGTTTTTT. It codes for CASSTRETGEDTGELFF. Looking up the rest from reference TRBV5-1 and TRBJ2-2 gives the full variable domain: KAGVTQTPRYLIKTRGQQVTLSCSPISGHRSVSWYQQTPGQGLQFLFEYFSETQRNKGNFPGRFSGRQFSNSRSEMNVSTLELGDSALYLCASSTRETGEDTGELFFGEGSRLTVL.

V is TRBV7-9 and J is TRBJ1-5; D is unclear. This CDR3 has 12 amino acids. Trimming took 7 bases from V and 1 from J, leaving 5 bases between them. Germline CDR1 is SEHNR and CDR2 is FQNEAQ (reference sequence). CDR3 DNA: TGTGCCAGCACTATCAGCAATCAGCCCCAGCATTTT. This encodes CASTISNQPQHF.

J is TRBJ2-2 and V is TRBV4-1; no reliable D call. The germline gives CDR1 MGHRA, CDR2 YSYEKL. With 0 bases removed from V and 7 bases from J, the gap between germline ends came to 6 bases. The CDR3 spans 13 residues. For the CDR3, the DNA is TGCGCCAGCAGCCAAGATCTAGTCGGGGAGCTGTTTTTT. Translated, it gives CASSQDLVGELFF.

This sequence joins TRBV28 and TRBJ2-7; the D gene is possibly TRBD1 (6 bases). The CDR3 sequence is 16 residues long. V was clipped by 6 bases and J by 3 bases, with 21 bases between them. Looked up from germline, CDR1 is MDHEN and CDR2 is SYDVKM. The CDR3 protein is CASSPTTGLGVYEQYF. In nucleotides, the CDR3 is TGTGCCAGCAGCCCTACTACAGGGTTAGGGGTCTACGAGCAGTACTTC.

The chain couples TRBV7-8 to TRBJ2-2, with no clear D. Trimming removed 6 bases from V and 0 bases from J, with 8 bases in between. This CDR3 spans 14 amino acids. Germline CDR1 and CDR2: SGHVS and FQNEAQ. The CDR3 region has the DNA TGTGCCAGCAGTTCGACATCGAACACCGGGGAGCTGTTTTTT. Amino acid sequence: CASSSTSNTGELFF.

This rearrangement joins TRBV30 to TRBJ1-1, with D perhaps TRBD1 (5 bases). This CDR3 is built from 14 residues. Trimming shortened V by 4 bases and J by 4 bases, and 16 bases separated the two germline ends. The germline gives CDR1 GTSNPN, CDR2 SVGIG (reference sequence). CDR3 coding DNA: TGTGCCTGGACCTTTGGAGGGGTGGCCACTGAAGCTTTCTTT. Translated: CAWTFGGVATEAFF.

This clone was seen more than once but under ten times. The J gene is TRBJ1-6, the V gene TRBV25-1; 8 nucleotides agree with TRBD1. The germline gives CDR1 MGHDK, CDR2 SYGVNS. The CDR3 is made up of 10 amino acids. CDR3 in DNA: TGTGGACAGGGGAATTCACCCCTCCACTTT. Its protein is CGQGNSPLHF.

This rearrangement joins TRBV29-1 to TRBJ2-1, with D perhaps matching TRBD2 (5 bases). Between the trimmed V and J ends, which lost 7 bases and 2 bases, there was a span of 15 bases. The CDR3 extends over 14 amino acids. Germline CDR1 reads SQVTM; CDR2 reads ANQGSEA. CDR3 sequence reads: CSANEGAAYNEQFF. Here the CDR3 DNA reads TGCAGCGCAAATGAGGGAGCCGCCTACAATGAGCAGTTCTTC.

This sequence joins TRBV19 and TRBJ1-5; the D is unclear. Per the germline V gene, CDR1 is LNHDA and CDR2 is SQIVND (reference sequence). The CDR3 has 13 amino acids. V lost 3 bases, J lost 15 bases, and 18 bases lay in between. Here the CDR3 reads CASSMTPVYWRHF. Written as DNA, the CDR3 is TGTGCCAGTAGTATGACCCCGGTCTATTGGAGGCATTTT.

The chain links TRBV10-1 to TRBJ1-2, with 9 bases fitting TRBD1. CDR1 and CDR2 from the germline V gene are WNHNN and SYGVQD (reference sequence). The CDR3 consists of 13 residues. The V and J ends lost 3 bases and 6 bases, in that order; junction bases with no gene match: 2. This CDR3 reads CASSEGDRDGYTF. The CDR3 nucleotides are TGCGCCAGCAGTGAAGGGGACAGGGATGGCTACACCTTC.

This CDR3 is CASSLVSPPYPFF. CDR3 sequence (DNA): TGTGCCAGCAGCTTAGTGAGTCCCCCTTATCCTTTCTTT. This chain uses TRBV11-2 with TRBJ1-1; D gene unclear. The CDR3 runs to 13 residues. From germline, CDR1 is SGHAT and CDR2 FQNNGV. Trimming shortened V by 1 base and J by 12 bases, and 15 bases separated the two germline ends.

This rearrangement joins TRBV4-1 to TRBJ1-2; no definite D call. The CDR3 runs to 15 residues. Germline CDR1 reads MGHRA; CDR2 reads YSYEKL. V was trimmed by 0 bases and J by 8 bases, leaving 16 bases between them. The CDR3, as DNA: TGCGCCAGCAGCCAAGATGCAGGAATCCCTATGGGCTACACCTTC. Translated, it gives CASSQDAGIPMGYTF.

The chain recombines TRBV28 with TRBJ1-2; 8 bases align to TRBD1. V trimming: 3 bases; J trimming: 4 bases; junction bases outside the gene matches: 4. The CDR3 length is 14 residues. Per the germline V gene, CDR1 is MDHEN and CDR2 is SYDVKM. Here the CDR3 DNA reads TGTGCCAGCAGTTTGCCGGGACAGGCCTATGGCTACACCTTC. It specifies CASSLPGQAYGYTF.

The chain employs TRBV30 and TRBJ2-1; the D gene is possibly TRBD1 (6 bases). CDR1 is GTSNPN, CDR2 SVGIG, per germline (reference sequence). The CDR3 has 13 residues. V lost 5 bases and J 6 bases, leaving 14 bases between the germline ends. The CDR3 coding sequence is TGTGCCTGGGAGGGGGTTTTCGGCAATGAGCAGTTCTTC. It codes for CAWEGVFGNEQFF.